This T cell receptor (beta chain) came from a study of cytomegalovirus exposure and HLA in healthy donors. Findings of the study overall: Some 150 TCR beta chains were listed as cytomegalovirus-associated.

This clone has more than one count but fewer than ten. The antigen is undetermined. The PCR had 60 Vbeta and 13 Jbeta primers. Generated by immunoSEQ multiplex PCR, the TCRdb table keeps only in-frame clones and is missing some. The table records under 170,000 clones, roughly 63% of them present only once. Germline V gene data show CDR1 as MNHEY and CDR2 as SMNVEV (reference sequence). There are 12 residues in the CDR3. V was shortened by 8 bases and J by 8 bases, with 13 bases between the two germline ends. The sequenced sample was PBMCs. This sequence originates from a woman aged 55-75 years in good health and CMV-seropositive. This sequence joins TRBV27 and TRBJ2-1, with D perhaps matching TRBD2 (6 bases). The CDR3 DNA is TGTGCCAGCCGCGGGGCAGGCGATGAGCAGTTCTTC. Translation: CASRGAGDEQFF.